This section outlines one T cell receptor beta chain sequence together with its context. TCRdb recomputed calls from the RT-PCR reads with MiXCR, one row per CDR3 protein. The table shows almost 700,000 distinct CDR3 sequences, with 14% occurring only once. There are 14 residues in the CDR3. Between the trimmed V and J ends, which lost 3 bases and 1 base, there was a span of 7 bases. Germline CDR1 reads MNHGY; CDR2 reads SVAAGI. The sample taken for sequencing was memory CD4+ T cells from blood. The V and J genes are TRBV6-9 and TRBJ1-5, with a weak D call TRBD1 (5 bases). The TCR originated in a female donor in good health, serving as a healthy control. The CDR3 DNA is TGTGCCAGCAGTTACCCAGGGAGCAATCAGCCCCAGCATTTT. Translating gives CASSYPGSNQPQHF.